This T cell receptor (beta chain) was identified in a study of blood T cell repertoires in COVID-19. Original processing methods: Researchers report that nucleated cell counts were estimated from reference gene primer amplification. Sequencing used immunoSEQ multiplex PCR; TCRdb keeps in-frame clones, though not all of them. V and J calls and clone size are those listed in that table; D and trimming were worked out from the DNA. This sample has about 270,000 clones, with approximately 86% found just once. The CDR3 runs 16 residues. CDR1 and CDR2 from the germline V gene are MNHEY and SVGAGI. V gave up 2 bases and J gave up 5 bases; unmatched junction bases: 11. Enrollment of patients from Seattle took place during active infection, with longitudinal follow-up.

Input material: peripheral blood. This TCR derives from a woman in her sixties or seventies with COVID-19, enrolled during active disease. The chain links TRBV6-5 to TRBJ1-2, with TRBD1 matching 7 bases. DNA for the CDR3: TGTGCCAGCAGTTACGAGGGGGCCACGGGACAGTATGGCTACACCTTC. Protein: CASSYEGATGQYGYTF.